The 16 T cell receptor beta chains given below trace back to one sample, sequenced in a study of blood T cell repertoires in COVID-19. TCRdb's table, derived via immunoSEQ multiplex PCR, lists solely in-frame clones and lacks some. The sample records fewer than 450,000 clones, more than 75% being singletons. Sequencing was performed on peripheral blood. The receptors were sampled from a woman aged 18-29 years who had recovered from COVID-19.

The chain couples TRBV3-1 (or the pseudogene TRBV3-2) to TRBJ2-2; no firm D call. The CDR3 length is 12 residues. V was shortened by 1 base and J by 9 bases, with 6 bases between the two germline ends. Germline V lookup: CDR1 LGHDT, CDR2 YNNKEL (reference sequence). The chain's CDR3 is CASSQGAWELFF. The CDR3 DNA reads as TGTGCCAGCAGCCAAGGGGCGTGGGAGCTGTTTTTT.

J is TRBJ1-6 and V is TRBV27; possible D gene TRBD1, 5 bases. The CDR3 contains 15 residues. Germline CDR1 and CDR2: MNHEY and SMNVEV (reference sequence). The V gene lost 3 bases and the J gene lost 7 bases, with 13 bases spanning the gap. CDR3 loop: CASSLTGVWNSPLHF. CDR3 nucleotide sequence: TGTGCCAGCAGTTTGACGGGGGTGTGGAATTCACCCCTCCACTTT.

V is TRBV7-9 and J is TRBJ2-3; TRBD1 aligns across 10 bases. J was trimmed by 4 bases and V by 0 bases; bases with no gene match: 7. Germline V CDR1 and CDR2: SEHNR, FQNEAQ (reference sequence). The CDR3 totals 17 residues. The CDR3 bases are TGTGCCAGCAGCTTAGCACTCGGGACAGGGGATCCAGATACGCAGTATTTT. Translation: CASSLALGTGDPDTQYF.

The chain recombines TRBV5-6 with TRBJ2-7, with 7 positions matching TRBD1. The V and J ends lost 3 bases and 5 bases, in that order; junction bases with no gene match: 14. CDR3 size: 16 residues. The germline V gene has CDR1 SGHDT and CDR2 YYEEEE. The CDR3 region is CASSCFDRALCHEQYV. CDR3 nucleotide sequence: TGTGCCAGCAGCTGCTTCGACAGGGCCCTGTGTCACGAGCAGTACGTC.

The chain carries TRBV5-1 and TRBJ1-6, with a tentative D call TRBD1 (6 bases). V lost 4 bases and J lost 6, with 14 bases in between. CDR3 size: 15 residues. CDR1 is SGHRS and CDR2 is YFSETQ in the germline V gene. The CDR3 loop reads CASSSEGVGNSPLHF. The DNA for the CDR3 is TGCGCCAGCAGCAGTGAGGGGGTAGGTAATTCACCCCTCCACTTT. The complete variable domain, with remaining parts taken from reference TRBV5-1 and TRBJ1-6, reads KAGVTQTPRYLIKTRGQQVTLSCSPISGHRSVSWYQQTPGQGLQFLFEYFSETQRNKGNFPGRFSGRQFSNSRSEMNVSTLELGDSALYLCASSSEGVGNSPLHFGNGTRLTVT.

The chain combines TRBV7-2 with TRBJ1-3; possibly TRBD1 for D (5 bases). CDR3 size: 17 residues. CDR1 and CDR2 from the germline V gene are SGHTA and FQGNSA. V dropped 6 bases and J dropped 0 bases, with 18 bases sitting between them. CDR3 bases: TGTGCCAGCAGTTTAAACCCGGGCAGGGACTCTGGAAACACCATATATTTT. Translation: CASSLNPGRDSGNTIYF. The full variable domain, in which reference TRBV7-2 and TRBJ1-3 provide the parts outside the CDR3, is GAGVSQSPSNKVTEKGKDVELRCDPISGHTALYWYRQSLGQGLEFLIYFQGNSAPDKSGLPSDRFSAERTGGSVSTLTIQRTQQEDSAVYLCASSLNPGRDSGNTIYFGEGSWLTVV.

The gene calls are TRBV5-6 and TRBJ1-2, with D tentatively TRBD1 (5 bases). This CDR3 is 15 amino acids long. Germline loops: CDR1 SGHDT, CDR2 YYEEEE. Trimming removed 0 bases at V and 7 bases at J, with 16 bases between. CDR3 bases: TGTGCCAGCAGCTTGGCATCAGGGACTAGGATTGGCTACACCTTC. It translates to CASSLASGTRIGYTF.

This clone was observed a single time. V gene TRBV30 combines with J gene TRBJ1-6; TRBD1 matches 12 bases. The CDR3 contains 16 residues. CDR1 and CDR2 (germline): GTSNPN, SVGIG (reference sequence). Trimming at V came to 2 bases and at J to 9 bases, leaving 8 bases not matched to a gene. The CDR3 spells CAWSRGTGGFSSPLHF. CDR3 in DNA: TGTGCCTGGAGTAGGGGGACAGGGGGCTTCAGTTCACCCCTCCACTTT.

V is TRBV27 and J is TRBJ1-1; no firm D call. Between the trimmed V and J ends, which lost 4 bases and 1 base, there was a span of 7 bases. The length of the CDR3 is 13 residues. Germline-derived CDR1 and CDR2 are MNHEY and SMNVEV (reference sequence). The CDR3 here is CASSSSGNTEAFF. The CDR3 DNA reads TGTGCCAGCAGTTCCTCGGGGAACACTGAAGCTTTCTTT.

This sequence joins TRBV6-5 and TRBJ2-7, with D possibly being TRBD1 (6 bases). The V and J ends lost 4 bases and 2 bases respectively, with 12 bases between them. The germline gives CDR1 MNHEY, CDR2 SVGAGI. This CDR3 has 14 amino acids. CDR3 amino acids: CASSSQQGTYEQYV. CDR3 sequence (DNA): TGTGCCAGCAGTTCTCAACAGGGTACCTACGAGCAGTACGTC.

The V and J genes are TRBV5-1 and TRBJ1-3; TRBD1 matches at 10 bases. The V gene's germline CDR1 is SGHRS and CDR2 YFSETQ. The length of the CDR3 is 18 residues. V lost 0 bases to trimming and J lost 0 bases; unmatched junction nucleotides: 6. CDR3 nucleotide sequence: TGCGCCAGCAGCTTGGCAGGGGGACAGGGGATCTCTGGAAACACCATATATTTT. Its protein product is CASSLAGGQGISGNTIYF.

This CDR3 reads CASSELWQWETQYF. The CDR3 bases are TGTGCCAGCAGTGAATTATGGCAGTGGGAGACCCAGTACTTC. V and J are TRBV2 and TRBJ2-5; D is ambiguous. Germline lookup yields CDR1 SNHLY and CDR2 FYNNEI. The length of the CDR3 is 14 residues. The V gene lost 2 bases and the J gene lost 5 bases, with 12 bases spanning the gap.

The table lists this clone with a count of one. The V gene is TRBV27, the J gene TRBJ1-2, with D uncertain. V lost 2 bases to trimming and J lost 2 bases, with 18 bases between them. The germline V gene encodes CDR1 MNHEY and CDR2 SMNVEV (reference sequence). The CDR3 is 17 amino acids. The CDR3 loop reads CASSLDGSGNWNYGYTF. CDR3 in DNA: TGTGCCAGCAGTTTAGATGGGTCGGGTAATTGGAACTATGGCTACACCTTC.

The V and J genes are TRBV11-3 and TRBJ2-5; TRBD1 is a possible D gene (6 bases). Germline V gene sequence: CDR1 SGHNT, CDR2 YENEEA. The CDR3 contains 15 residues. Deletions cut 0 bases from V and 2 bases from J, with 10 bases between. CDR3 in amino acids: CASSLDSQGQETQYF. CDR3 in DNA: TGTGCCAGCAGCTTAGATTCTCAGGGGCAAGAGACCCAGTACTTC.

The rearrangement uses TRBV5-1 and TRBJ2-2, with TRBD2 matching over 12 bases. V dropped 3 bases and J dropped 0; count of bases not matched to a gene: 0. Germline CDR1 and CDR2: SGHRS and YFSETQ. The CDR3 has 16 amino acids. The CDR3 DNA reads TGCGCCAGCAGCTGGACTAGCGGGGCGAACACCGGGGAGCTGTTTTTT. Translation gives CASSWTSGANTGELFF. Full variable domain (rest looked up from reference TRBV5-1 and TRBJ2-2): KAGVTQTPRYLIKTRGQQVTLSCSPISGHRSVSWYQQTPGQGLQFLFEYFSETQRNKGNFPGRFSGRQFSNSRSEMNVSTLELGDSALYLCASSWTSGANTGELFFGEGSRLTVL.

The genes are TRBV5-4 and TRBJ2-1; TRBD2 matches at 16 bases. The CDR3 loop spans 15 amino acids. V was pared by 6 bases and J by 15 bases, with 12 bases of the junction left unmatched. The germline CDR1 and CDR2 sequences are SGHNT and YYREEE (reference sequence). CDR3 sequence (DNA): TGTGCCAGCACCCAGCCGGGACTAGCGGGAGGGTCAACGTTCTTC. The encoded protein is CASTQPGLAGGSTFF.